This section outlines one TCR beta chain sequence together with its context. The data were taken from a study of PD-L1 blockade in urothelial cancer. Repertoires were generated with immunoSEQ multiplex PCR, while TCRdb's copy carries only in-frame clones and drops some. The table has tens of thousands of clones, under 90% seen once. The time point denotes: pretreatment peripheral blood. The junction had 7 bases not matched to a gene; V was cut back by 3 bases and J by 4 bases. There are 14 residues in the CDR3. Germline CDR1 reads GTSNPN; CDR2 reads SVGIG (reference sequence). The sequence derives from a man aged 55 to 70 with urothelial cancer. The sample here was PBMCs, taken around atezolizumab (anti-PD-L1) treatment. The rearrangement joins TRBV30 to TRBJ2-3; 7 positions match TRBD1. The CDR3 spells CAWRTGVGADTQYF. The CDR3 bases are TGTGCCTGGAGAACAGGGGTGGGGGCAGATACGCAGTATTTT.